The 23 T cell receptor beta chains reported below all come from one sample, sequenced in a study of blood T cell repertoires in COVID-19. Some clones are missing from TCRdb's copy, which holds only in-frame ones; the method was immunoSEQ multiplex PCR. The sample consists of 160,000 or so clones, about 85% of them appearing once. The sequencing sample was made of peripheral blood. These receptors came from a man aged 40-49 years with acute or convalescent COVID-19.

CDR3 coding DNA: TGTGCCACCGACAGGGCGCGCTATGGCTACACCTTC. This translates into CATDRARYGYTF. The chain is built from TRBV28 and TRBJ1-2; 7 bases line up with TRBD1. J gave up 4 bases and V 10 bases, and 6 bases lay outside the gene matches. Germline CDR1 is MDHEN and CDR2 is SYDVKM. The CDR3 length is 12 residues.

The chain joins TRBV14 to TRBJ1-1, with D possibly matching TRBD1 (5 bases). The CDR3 totals 16 residues. Germline V lookup: CDR1 SGHDN, CDR2 FVKESK. V gave up 3 bases and J gave up 1 base, with 15 bases separating them. The CDR3: CASSHRLGGSNTEAFF. CDR3 sequence (DNA): TGTGCCAGCAGCCATCGGTTGGGGGGATCGAACACTGAAGCTTTCTTT.

This clone has a single count. The chain is built from TRBV2 and TRBJ2-3, with D maybe TRBD1 (5 bases). CDR3 size: 13 residues. The germline V gene encodes CDR1 SNHLY and CDR2 FYNNEI. The V end lost 7 bases, the J end lost 4 bases, and 12 bases lay between the germline ends. The CDR3 protein is CASTRVYSDTQYF. Written as DNA, the CDR3 is TGTGCCAGCACCAGGGTATATTCAGATACGCAGTATTTT.

The rearrangement links TRBV9 to TRBJ2-2, with 11 bases fitting TRBD2. Trimming removed 3 bases from V and 11 bases from J; junction bases left unmatched: 9. The CDR3 is 15 residues long. Germline assignment: CDR1 SGDLS and CDR2 YYNGEE. The CDR3 spells CASSARTSGRNELFF. CDR3 DNA: TGTGCCAGCAGCGCCCGGACTAGCGGGCGGAACGAGCTGTTTTTT.

This sequence joins TRBV28 and TRBJ1-5; D is unresolved. Germline CDR1 and CDR2: MDHEN and SYDVKM. CDR3 length: 15 residues. V was cut by 5 bases and J by 2 bases, with 13 bases left in between. The CDR3 region is CASSPRGWGNQPQHF. The CDR3 bases are TGTGCCAGCAGTCCCCGGGGATGGGGCAATCAGCCCCAGCATTTT.

The chain carries TRBV10-3 and TRBJ1-3; perhaps TRBD1 as D (6 bases). V lost 6 bases and J lost 2, with 11 bases in between. CDR3 length equals 14 residues. Per germline, CDR1 ENHRY and CDR2 SYGVKD. CDR3 sequence (DNA): TGTGCCATCAGACAGGGTGGTGCTGGAAACACCATATATTTT. This sequence encodes CAIRQGGAGNTIYF.

This clone was seen a few times. The V call is TRBV6-4, the J call TRBJ2-1; the match to TRBD1 covers 7 bases. Germline CDR1 MRHNA, CDR2 SNTAGT. The J segment lost 5 bases and the V segment lost 5 bases, leaving 6 bases of the junction unmatched. This CDR3 spans 14 amino acids. In DNA form, the CDR3 reads TGTGCCAGCAGTATAGGACAGGCGAACAATGAGCAGTTCTTC. It yields the protein CASSIGQANNEQFF.

The J gene is TRBJ1-1, the V gene TRBV7-6; D is undetermined. The CDR3 spans 14 residues. The V end lost 2 bases, the J end lost 0 bases, and 7 bases lay between the germline ends. Per the germline V gene, CDR1 is SGHVS and CDR2 is FNYEAQ. Here the CDR3 reads CASSLTGMNTEAFF. Written as DNA, the CDR3 is TGTGCCAGCAGCTTAACGGGAATGAACACTGAAGCTTTCTTT.

DNA for the CDR3: TGTGCCAGCAGCTTGGGACAGCAACATAGTTCTAACTATGGCTACACCTTC. This sequence encodes CASSLGQQHSSNYGYTF. The chain combines TRBV5-6 with TRBJ1-2, with a weak D call TRBD1 (5 bases). V was shortened by 0 bases and J by 0 bases, with 15 bases between the two germline ends. The CDR3 sequence is 17 residues long. Germline V gene data show CDR1 as SGHDT and CDR2 as YYEEEE.

This clone was counted once. The chain uses TRBV6-5 and TRBJ1-3; D gene ambiguous. The germline CDR1 and CDR2 sequences are MNHEY and SVGAGI. This CDR3 contains 12 residues. V gave up 6 bases and J gave up 0 bases, with 3 bases separating them. The chain's CDR3 is CASRSSGNTIYF. The DNA for the CDR3 is TGTGCCAGCAGGAGCTCTGGAAACACCATATATTTT.

This clone was seen just once. This chain connects TRBV11-3 to TRBJ1-5; 7 bases align to TRBD1. This CDR3 is built from 15 residues. Germline V gene data show CDR1 as SGHNT and CDR2 as YENEEA. V trimming: 4 bases; J trimming: 4 bases; junction bases outside the gene matches: 7. The CDR3 protein is CASSSNRGPNQPQHF. For the CDR3, the DNA is TGTGCCAGCAGCTCCAACAGGGGACCGAATCAGCCCCAGCATTTT.

The chain is built from TRBV19 and TRBJ1-2; 8 bases are a match to TRBD1. The germline V gene has CDR1 LNHDA and CDR2 SQIVND (reference sequence). The length of the CDR3 is 15 residues. With 4 bases clipped from V and 5 bases from J, the junction kept 9 bases outside the gene matches. This CDR3 is CASSKAGGEVYGYTF. CDR3 nucleotides: TGTGCCAGTAGTAAGGCAGGGGGCGAAGTGTATGGCTACACCTTC.

The chain links TRBV5-1 to TRBJ2-2, with D tentatively TRBD1 (6 bases). The CDR3 totals 16 residues. Germline V gene sequence: CDR1 SGHRS, CDR2 YFSETQ. V was pared by 4 bases and J by 3 bases, with 16 bases between. The CDR3, as DNA: TGCGCCAGCAGCCCTCAGGGGCCACCCCACACCGGGGAGCTGTTTTTT. This translates into CASSPQGPPHTGELFF. Supplemented by reference TRBV5-1 and TRBJ2-2, the full variable domain reads KAGVTQTPRYLIKTRGQQVTLSCSPISGHRSVSWYQQTPGQGLQFLFEYFSETQRNKGNFPGRFSGRQFSNSRSEMNVSTLELGDSALYLCASSPQGPPHTGELFFGEGSRLTVL.

This clone was observed at least ten times. The V call is TRBV10-2, the J call TRBJ1-2; tentatively, D is TRBD1 (5 bases). This CDR3 spans 12 amino acids. V was clipped by 6 bases and J by 3 bases, with 8 bases between them. Germline-derived CDR1 and CDR2 are WSHSY and SAAADI. The CDR3 loop is CASRTDDYGYTF. Here the CDR3 DNA reads TGCGCCAGCAGGACAGACGACTATGGCTACACCTTC.

The chain combines TRBV2 with TRBJ2-3, with 11 bases identical to TRBD2. In germline, CDR1 is SNHLY, CDR2 FYNNEI. The J segment lost 7 bases and the V segment lost 4 bases, leaving 10 bases of the junction unmatched. This CDR3 has 16 amino acids. The CDR3 sequence is CASSAGLAGGDNTQYF. CDR3 nucleotides: TGTGCCAGCAGTGCTGGATTAGCGGGGGGGGACAATACGCAGTATTTT.

The chain employs TRBV7-8 and TRBJ2-1, with 8 positions matching TRBD2. Germline-derived CDR1 and CDR2 are SGHVS and FQNEAQ. V gave up 9 bases and J gave up 4 bases; unmatched junction bases: 5. The CDR3 sequence is 13 residues long. The CDR3 sequence: CASQRGQYNEQFF. DNA for the CDR3: TGTGCCAGTCAGCGGGGGCAATACAATGAGCAGTTCTTC. Full variable domain (rest looked up from reference TRBV7-8 and TRBJ2-1): GAGVSQSPRYKVAKRGQDVALRCDPISGHVSLFWYQQALGQGPEFLTYFQNEAQLDKSGLPSDRFFAERPEGSVSTLKIQRTQQEDSAVYLCASQRGQYNEQFFGPGTRLTVL.

The V and J genes are TRBV7-9 and TRBJ1-1; D might be TRBD1 (5 bases). V lost 4 bases to trimming and J lost 4 bases, with 10 bases between them. The germline V gene has CDR1 SEHNR and CDR2 FQNEAQ (reference sequence). The CDR3 sequence is 13 residues long. CDR3 sequence (DNA): TGTGCCAGCAGCTATTACCAGGGCACTGAAGCTTTCTTT. It is translated as CASSYYQGTEAFF.

This chain connects TRBV7-2 to TRBJ1-2, with 8 nucleotides matching TRBD1. The V gene's germline CDR1 is SGHTA and CDR2 FQGNSA. V lost 5 bases, J lost 7 bases, and 6 bases stayed unmatched. CDR3 size: 13 residues. The CDR3 DNA reads TGTGCCAGCAGCCAATCAGGGGGCTCTGGCTACACCTTC. This encodes CASSQSGGSGYTF.

V gene TRBV7-8 combines with J gene TRBJ1-2; no firm D call. The germline CDR1 and CDR2 sequences are SGHVS and FQNEAQ. V lost 0 bases to trimming and J lost 3 bases, with 5 bases between them. The CDR3 loop spans 13 amino acids. This CDR3 reads CASSLAVDYGYTF. The DNA for the CDR3 is TGTGCCAGCAGCTTAGCGGTAGACTATGGCTACACCTTC.

The chain is built from TRBV4-2 and TRBJ1-2; 11 bases align to TRBD1. The J segment lost 1 base and the V segment lost 2 bases, leaving 3 bases of the junction unmatched. The CDR3 loop spans 16 amino acids. Germline CDR1 is LGHNA and CDR2 is YNFKEQ. In DNA form, the CDR3 reads TGTGCCAGCAGCCAACCCGGGACAGGGGGTAACTATGGCTACACCTTC. Amino acid sequence: CASSQPGTGGNYGYTF.

The rearrangement uses TRBV7-3 and TRBJ1-1, with 7 bases matching TRBD1. The germline CDR1 and CDR2 sequences are SGHTA and FQGTGA. This CDR3 has 15 residues. Trimming took 0 bases from V and 1 from J; bases not matched to a gene: 2. The CDR3 sequence is CASSLTGTANTEAFF. The CDR3, as DNA: TGTGCCAGCAGCTTAACCGGGACAGCGAACACTGAAGCTTTCTTT.

The chain links TRBV4-3 to TRBJ2-3; perhaps TRBD1 as D (5 bases). The CDR3 runs to 14 residues. The germline gives CDR1 LGHNA, CDR2 YSLEER. Trimming cost V 4 bases and J 0 bases, with 8 bases left between them. The CDR3 spells CASSLRQSTDTQYF. The DNA of the CDR3 is TGCGCCAGCAGCCTAAGACAGAGCACAGATACGCAGTATTTT.

This clone has just one count. This CDR3 is CASSLSRAMNTEAFF. The DNA for the CDR3 is TGTGCCAGCAGTTTATCCAGGGCGATGAACACTGAAGCTTTCTTT. The chain is built from TRBV27 and TRBJ1-1; weak D call: TRBD1 (5 bases). Germline CDR1 and CDR2: MNHEY and SMNVEV (reference sequence). Trimming stripped 0 bases from V and 0 bases from J, with 8 bases between. The CDR3 has 15 residues.